This record covers a single T cell receptor (beta chain). The antigen is not known. The data were taken from a study of T-cell memory formation after mild COVID-19. General study findings and limits: Whether day 37 second-wave clones are SARS-CoV-2-specific was not confirmed. Day 15 to 85 contracting clones showed balanced CD4/CD8; day 15 to 37 expanders favored CD4+. Contracting CD4+ clones sat mainly in CM and EM; CD8+ in EMRA.

Using its own MiXCR run on the 5' RACE reads, TCRdb lists one record per CDR3 protein. Of a few hundred thousand distinct CDR3 sequences listed, roughly an eighth were seen once; the top ten hold under 25%. The specimen sequenced was PBMCs or a T cell subset sorted from them (not recorded which). The sequence came from a young man who had mild COVID-19 (a few samples of this study predate the infection). Cell type and time point are not known.

The CDR3 DNA is TGTGCCAGCATCCTTCCCAGGGAAGGGAACACCATATATTTT. Translation: CASILPREGNTIYF. This chain joins TRBV12-3 or TRBV12-4 and TRBJ1-3; D is perhaps TRBD1 (5 bases). The CDR3 consists of 14 residues. With 7 bases removed from V and 7 bases from J, the gap between germline ends came to 17 bases.